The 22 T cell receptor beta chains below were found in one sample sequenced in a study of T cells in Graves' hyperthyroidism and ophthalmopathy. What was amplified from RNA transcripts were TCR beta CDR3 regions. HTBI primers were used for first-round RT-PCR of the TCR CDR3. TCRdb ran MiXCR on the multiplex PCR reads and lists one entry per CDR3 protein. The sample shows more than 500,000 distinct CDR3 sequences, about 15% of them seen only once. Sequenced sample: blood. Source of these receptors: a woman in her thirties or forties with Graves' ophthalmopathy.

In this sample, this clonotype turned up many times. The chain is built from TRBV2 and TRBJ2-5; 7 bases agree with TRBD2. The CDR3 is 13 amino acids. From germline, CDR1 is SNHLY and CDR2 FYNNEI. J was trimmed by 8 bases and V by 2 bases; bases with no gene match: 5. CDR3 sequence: CASSEREGNTQYF. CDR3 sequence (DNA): TGTGCCAGCAGTGAAAGGGAGGGTAACACCCAGTACTTC.

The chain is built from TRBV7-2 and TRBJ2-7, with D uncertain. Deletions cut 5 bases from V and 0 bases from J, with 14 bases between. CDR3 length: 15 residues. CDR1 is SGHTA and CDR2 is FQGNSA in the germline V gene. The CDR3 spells CASSSSVVGSYEQYF. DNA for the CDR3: TGTGCCAGCAGCAGTTCGGTGGTGGGCTCCTACGAGCAGTACTTC.

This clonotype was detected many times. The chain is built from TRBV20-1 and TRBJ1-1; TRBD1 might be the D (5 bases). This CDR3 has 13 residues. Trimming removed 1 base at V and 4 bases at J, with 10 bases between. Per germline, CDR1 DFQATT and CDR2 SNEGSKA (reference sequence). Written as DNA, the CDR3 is TGCAGTGCTAGAGCAGGGATAGGCACTGAAGCTTTCTTT. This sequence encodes CSARAGIGTEAFF.

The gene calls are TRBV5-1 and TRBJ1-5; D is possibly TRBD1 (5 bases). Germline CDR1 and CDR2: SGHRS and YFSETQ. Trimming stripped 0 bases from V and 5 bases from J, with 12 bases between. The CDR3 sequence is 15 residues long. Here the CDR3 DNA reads TGCGCCAGCAGCTTGGGCGGGACCACCGATCAGCCCCAGCATTTT. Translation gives CASSLGGTTDQPQHF.

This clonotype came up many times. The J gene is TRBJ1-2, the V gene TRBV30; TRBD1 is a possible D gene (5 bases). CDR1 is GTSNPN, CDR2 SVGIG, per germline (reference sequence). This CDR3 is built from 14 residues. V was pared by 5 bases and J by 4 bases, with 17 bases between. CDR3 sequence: CAWAPGRMFYGYTF. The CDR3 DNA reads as TGTGCCTGGGCTCCGGGACGAATGTTCTATGGCTACACCTTC. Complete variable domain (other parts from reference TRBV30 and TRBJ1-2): SQTIHQWPATLVQPVGSPLSLECTVEGTSNPNLYWYRQAAGRGLQLLFYSVGIGQISSEVPQNLSASRPQDRQFILSSKKLLLSDSGFYLCAWAPGRMFYGYTFGSGTRLTVV.

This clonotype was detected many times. The DNA for the CDR3 is TGTGCCAGCAGTTACGGGCAGGGTTCCGAGCAGTACTTC. It is translated as CASSYGQGSEQYF. The chain employs TRBV6-5 and TRBJ2-7; maybe TRBD1 (5 bases). This CDR3 region has 13 residues. Germline-derived CDR1 and CDR2 are MNHEY and SVGAGI. V dropped 2 bases and J dropped 6 bases, with 11 bases sitting between them.

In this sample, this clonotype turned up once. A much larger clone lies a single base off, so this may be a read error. CDR3 residues: CASRTGGPYEQYF. In DNA form, the CDR3 reads TGTGCCAGCAGGACAGGGGGCCCCTACGAGCAGTACTTC. The V call is TRBV6-1, the J call TRBJ2-7, with 10 bases aligning to TRBD1. The CDR3 totals 13 residues. The germline V gene encodes CDR1 MNHNS and CDR2 SASEGT. V lost 6 bases, J lost 2 bases, and 1 base stayed unmatched.

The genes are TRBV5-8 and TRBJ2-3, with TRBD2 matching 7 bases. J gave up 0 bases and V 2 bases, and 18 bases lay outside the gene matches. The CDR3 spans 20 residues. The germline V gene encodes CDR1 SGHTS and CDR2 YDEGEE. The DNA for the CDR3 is TGTGCCAGCAGCTTTCGATGGACTAGATCCTTGGATGGTAGCACAGATACGCAGTATTTT. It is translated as CASSFRWTRSLDGSTDTQYF.

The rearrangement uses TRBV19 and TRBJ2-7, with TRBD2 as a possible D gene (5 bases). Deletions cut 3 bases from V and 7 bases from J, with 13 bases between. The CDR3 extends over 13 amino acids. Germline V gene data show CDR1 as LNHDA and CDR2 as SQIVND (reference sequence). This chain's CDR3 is CASSMGFQREQYF. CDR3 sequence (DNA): TGTGCCAGTAGTATGGGATTTCAGCGGGAGCAGTACTTC.

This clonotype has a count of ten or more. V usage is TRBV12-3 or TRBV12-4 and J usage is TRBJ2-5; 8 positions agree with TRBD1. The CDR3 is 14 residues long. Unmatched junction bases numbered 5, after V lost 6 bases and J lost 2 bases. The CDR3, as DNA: TGTGCCAGCAGCCTGGGACAGGAGCAAGAGACCCAGTACTTC. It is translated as CASSLGQEQETQYF.

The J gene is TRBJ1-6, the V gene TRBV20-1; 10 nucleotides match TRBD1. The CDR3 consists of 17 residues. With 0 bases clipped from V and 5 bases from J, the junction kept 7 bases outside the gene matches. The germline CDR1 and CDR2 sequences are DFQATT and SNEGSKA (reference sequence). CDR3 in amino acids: CSARDLRDRGNNSPLHF. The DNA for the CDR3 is TGCAGTGCTAGAGATCTCCGGGACAGGGGTAATAATTCACCCCTCCACTTT.

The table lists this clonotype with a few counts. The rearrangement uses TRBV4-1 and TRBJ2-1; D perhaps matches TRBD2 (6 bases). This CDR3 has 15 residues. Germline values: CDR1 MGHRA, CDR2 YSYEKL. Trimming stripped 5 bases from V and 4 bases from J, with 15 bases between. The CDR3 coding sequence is TGCGCCAGCAGCAGAACGGCTAGCGATTACAATGAGCAGTTCTTC. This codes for CASSRTASDYNEQFF.

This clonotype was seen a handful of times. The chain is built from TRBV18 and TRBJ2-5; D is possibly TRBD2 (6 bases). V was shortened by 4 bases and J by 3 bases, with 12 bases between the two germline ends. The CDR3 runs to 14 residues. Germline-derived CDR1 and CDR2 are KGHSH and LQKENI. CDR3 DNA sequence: TGTGCCAGCTCACACCGGGGCGGGGAAGAGACCCAGTACTTC. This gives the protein CASSHRGGEETQYF.

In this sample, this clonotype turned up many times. As DNA, the CDR3 is TGTGCCAGCAGTTTGGCAGGGGGTGGGAATCAGCCCCAGCATTTT. It translates to CASSLAGGGNQPQHF. This chain links TRBV28 with TRBJ1-5; 7 bases line up with TRBD1. V lost 3 bases and J lost 4; bases outside the gene matches: 6. From germline, CDR1 is MDHEN and CDR2 SYDVKM. The CDR3 has 15 residues.

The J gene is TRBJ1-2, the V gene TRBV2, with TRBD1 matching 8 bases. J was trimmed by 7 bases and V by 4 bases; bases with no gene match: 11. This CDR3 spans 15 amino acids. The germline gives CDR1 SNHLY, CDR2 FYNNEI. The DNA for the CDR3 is TGTGCCAGCAGTGCCGGGGCCGACAGGGGAGGTGGCTACACCTTC. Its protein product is CASSAGADRGGGYTF.

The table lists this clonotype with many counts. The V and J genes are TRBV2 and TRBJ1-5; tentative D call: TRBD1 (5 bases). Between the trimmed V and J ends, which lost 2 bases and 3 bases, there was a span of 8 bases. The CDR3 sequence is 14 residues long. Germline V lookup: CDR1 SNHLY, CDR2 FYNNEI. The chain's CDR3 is CASSESRDNQPQHF. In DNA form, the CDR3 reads TGTGCCAGCAGTGAATCCAGGGACAATCAGCCCCAGCATTTT. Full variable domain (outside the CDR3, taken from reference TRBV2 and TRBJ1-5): EPEVTQTPSHQVTQMGQEVILRCVPISNHLYFYWYRQILGQKVEFLVSFYNNEISEKSEIFDDQFSVERPDGSNFTLKIRSTKLEDSAMYFCASSESRDNQPQHFGDGTRLSIL.

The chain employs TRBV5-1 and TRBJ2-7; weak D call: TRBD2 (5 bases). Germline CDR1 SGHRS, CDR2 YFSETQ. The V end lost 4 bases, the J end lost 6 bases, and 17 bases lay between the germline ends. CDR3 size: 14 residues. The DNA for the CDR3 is TGCGCCAGCAGCAAGGACTCCCCTATGGGCGAGCAGTACTTC. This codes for CASSKDSPMGEQYF. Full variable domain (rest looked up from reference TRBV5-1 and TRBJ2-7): KAGVTQTPRYLIKTRGQQVTLSCSPISGHRSVSWYQQTPGQGLQFLFEYFSETQRNKGNFPGRFSGRQFSNSRSEMNVSTLELGDSALYLCASSKDSPMGEQYFGPGTRLTVT.

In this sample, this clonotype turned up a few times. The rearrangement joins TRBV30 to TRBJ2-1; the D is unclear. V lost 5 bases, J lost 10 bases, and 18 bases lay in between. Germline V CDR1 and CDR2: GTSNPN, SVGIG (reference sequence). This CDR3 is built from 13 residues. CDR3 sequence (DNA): TGTGCCTGGGGGCGACTCGCACTCAGAGAGCAGTTCTTC. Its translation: CAWGRLALREQFF. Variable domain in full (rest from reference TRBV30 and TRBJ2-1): SQTIHQWPATLVQPVGSPLSLECTVEGTSNPNLYWYRQAAGRGLQLLFYSVGIGQISSEVPQNLSASRPQDRQFILSSKKLLLSDSGFYLCAWGRLALREQFFGPGTRLTVL.

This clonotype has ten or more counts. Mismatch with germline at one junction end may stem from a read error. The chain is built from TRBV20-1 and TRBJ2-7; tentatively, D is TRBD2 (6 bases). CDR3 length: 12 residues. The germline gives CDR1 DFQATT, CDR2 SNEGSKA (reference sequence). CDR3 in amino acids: CSARPQDYGQYF. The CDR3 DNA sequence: TGCAGTGCTAGGCCACAGGACTACGGGCAGTACTTC.

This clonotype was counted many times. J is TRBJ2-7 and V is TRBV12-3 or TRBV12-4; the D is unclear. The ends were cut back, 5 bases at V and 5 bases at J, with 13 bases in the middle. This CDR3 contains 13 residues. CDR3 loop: CASSPLSFHEQYF. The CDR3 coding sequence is TGTGCCAGCAGTCCGCTGTCATTCCACGAGCAGTACTTC.

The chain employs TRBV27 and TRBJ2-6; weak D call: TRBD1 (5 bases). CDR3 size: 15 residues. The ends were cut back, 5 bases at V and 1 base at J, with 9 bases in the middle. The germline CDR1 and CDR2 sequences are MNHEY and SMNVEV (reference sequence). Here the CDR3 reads CASSHSGSGANVLTF. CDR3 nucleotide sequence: TGTGCCAGCAGTCATTCAGGGTCTGGGGCCAACGTCCTGACTTTC.

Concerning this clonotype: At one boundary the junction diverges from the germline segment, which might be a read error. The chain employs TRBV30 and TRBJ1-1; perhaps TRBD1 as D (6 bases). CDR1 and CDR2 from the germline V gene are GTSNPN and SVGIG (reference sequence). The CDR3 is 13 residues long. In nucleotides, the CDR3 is TGTGCCTGGATTCGGAACCAGGGGACTGAAACTTTCTTT. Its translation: CAWIRNQGTETFF.